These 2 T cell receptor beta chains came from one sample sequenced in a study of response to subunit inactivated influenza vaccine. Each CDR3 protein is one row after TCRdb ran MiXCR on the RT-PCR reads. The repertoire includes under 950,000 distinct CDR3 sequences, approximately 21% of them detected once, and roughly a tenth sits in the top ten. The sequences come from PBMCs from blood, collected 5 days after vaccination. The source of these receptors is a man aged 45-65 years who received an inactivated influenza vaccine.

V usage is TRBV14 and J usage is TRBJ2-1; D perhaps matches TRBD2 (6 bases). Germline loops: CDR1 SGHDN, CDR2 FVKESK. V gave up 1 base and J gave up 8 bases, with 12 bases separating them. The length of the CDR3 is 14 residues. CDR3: CASSQAGVVYEQFF. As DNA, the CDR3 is TGTGCCAGCAGCCAAGCGGGAGTAGTCTATGAGCAGTTCTTC. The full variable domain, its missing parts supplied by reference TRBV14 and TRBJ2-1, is EAGVTQFPSHSVIEKGQTVTLRCDPISGHDNLYWYRRVMGKEIKFLLHFVKESKQDESGMPNNRFLAERTGGTYSTLKVQPAELEDSGVYFCASSQAGVVYEQFFGPGTRLTVL.

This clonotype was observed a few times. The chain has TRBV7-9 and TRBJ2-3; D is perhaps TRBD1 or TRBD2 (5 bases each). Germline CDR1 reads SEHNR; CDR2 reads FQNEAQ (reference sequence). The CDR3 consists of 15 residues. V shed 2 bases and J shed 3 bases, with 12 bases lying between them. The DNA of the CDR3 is TGTGCCAGCAGCTTAATGGTCTGGGGGACAGATACGCAGTATTTT. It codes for CASSLMVWGTDTQYF.